What follows are 22 T cell receptor beta chains derived from one specimen sequenced in a study of synovial regulatory T cells in juvenile arthritis. TCRdb keeps only in-frame clones here, not all; method: immunoSEQ multiplex PCR. The sample features under 10,000 clones, with over 2% in its top ten. The sequenced sample was Treg cells from blood. Subset here: remaining (HLA-DR-negative) circulating blood Treg cells. The source is a donor aged 2-30 years with juvenile idiopathic arthritis.

The V gene is TRBV7-9, the J gene TRBJ2-7; the TCRdb D gene call, TRBD1, has no DNA to confirm it. The CDR3 totals 12 residues. No DNA is recorded. CDR1 SEHNR and CDR2 FQNEAQ come from the germline V gene (reference sequence). The CDR3: CASSLAGVQQYF.

The chain uses TRBV7-9 and TRBJ2-3. The germline V gene encodes CDR1 SEHNR and CDR2 FQNEAQ (reference sequence). The CDR3 length is 14 residues. The nucleotide record is missing. CDR3 amino acids: CASSRSIGTDTQYF.

The chain links TRBV9 to TRBJ2-7. This CDR3 has 15 residues. No coding sequence is recorded. Germline V gene lookup returns CDR1 SGDLS and CDR2 YYNGEE. The CDR3: CASSARTDPSYEQYF.

V is TRBV9 and J is TRBJ1-1; TCRdb calls TRBD1, which cannot be checked without DNA. From germline, CDR1 is SGDLS and CDR2 YYNGEE. The CDR3 contains 14 residues. The coding DNA is unavailable. CDR3 loop: CASSSQHMNTEAFF.

This sequence joins TRBV5-1 and TRBJ1-1; TCRdb calls TRBD1, which cannot be checked without DNA. The length of the CDR3 is 15 residues. DNA for this receptor is not on file. Germline V gene sequence: CDR1 SGHRS, CDR2 YFSETQ. CDR3 region: CASNRGGGANTEAFF.

This CDR3 is CAWTTWAFF. This chain joins TRBV30 and TRBJ1-1. The CDR3 consists of 9 residues. DNA was not recorded. The germline V gene encodes CDR1 GTSNPN and CDR2 SVGIG (reference sequence).

J is TRBJ1-1 and V is TRBV29-1. Germline assignment: CDR1 SQVTM and CDR2 ANQGSEA. The CDR3 is 12 residues long. Only the protein is on record. The CDR3 is CSVVGWNTEAFF.

This chain connects TRBV5-6 to TRBJ1-1; no DNA is available, so the TRBD1 call from TCRdb remains unchecked. This CDR3 is 13 amino acids long. The protein alone is recorded here. Per the germline V gene, CDR1 is SGHDT and CDR2 is YYEEEE. CDR3 sequence reads: CASSFPENTEAFF.

The chain uses TRBV7-2 and TRBJ2-5; the TCRdb D gene call, TRBD2, has no DNA to confirm it. The germline V gene encodes CDR1 SGHTA and CDR2 FQGNSA. The CDR3 contains 16 residues. Only the protein sequence is given. The chain's CDR3 is CASSGGTSLTRYEQYF.

The chain is built from TRBV9 and TRBJ2-5; absent DNA, TCRdb's TRBD1 call cannot be checked. The CDR3 totals 15 residues. The record lacks a DNA sequence. Germline CDR1 is SGDLS and CDR2 is YYNGEE. CDR3 sequence: CASSAGQGGWETQYF.

This chain uses TRBV30 with TRBJ1-1. CDR1 is GTSNPN and CDR2 is SVGIG in the germline V gene (reference sequence). The CDR3 is 9 residues long. No DNA appears here. Here the CDR3 reads CAWGYEAFF. Full variable domain (rest looked up from reference TRBV30 and TRBJ1-1): SQTIHQWPATLVQPVGSPLSLECTVEGTSNPNLYWYRQAAGRGLQLLFYSVGIGQISSEVPQNLSASRPQDRQFILSSKKLLLSDSGFYLCAWGYEAFFGQGTRLTVV.

V gene TRBV10-1 combines with J gene TRBJ2-7. CDR3 length: 12 residues. The nucleotide record is missing. CDR1 and CDR2 from the germline V gene are WNHNN and SYGVQD (reference sequence). CDR3 sequence reads: CASSEGTYEQYF.

The chain recombines TRBV5-1 with TRBJ2-2; the TCRdb D gene call, TRBD2, has no DNA to confirm it. The CDR3 sequence is 16 residues long. No DNA was logged. Germline assignment: CDR1 SGHRS and CDR2 YFSETQ. CDR3 region: CASSLALAGRAGELFF.

The V call is TRBV6-6, the J call TRBJ1-6. The CDR3 loop spans 15 amino acids. No DNA was logged. Germline V gene data show CDR1 as MNHNY and CDR2 as SVGAGI (reference sequence). The CDR3 loop is CATYERGLYNSPLHF.

The chain uses TRBV5-1 and TRBJ2-5; no DNA is available, so the TRBD2 call from TCRdb remains unchecked. Per germline, CDR1 SGHRS and CDR2 YFSETQ. This CDR3 comprises 16 residues. No DNA accompanies this entry. The CDR3 here is CASSLAGRGEQETQYF.

The rearrangement uses TRBV2 and TRBJ1-1; the D call from TCRdb, TRBD1, cannot be confirmed without DNA. Looked up from germline, CDR1 is SNHLY and CDR2 is FYNNEI. There are 14 residues in the CDR3. DNA was not recorded. CDR3: CASSRQGARTEAFF.

The gene calls are TRBV14 and TRBJ2-3; without DNA, the TCRdb call of TRBD2 cannot be checked. Germline lookup yields CDR1 SGHDN and CDR2 FVKESK. The length of the CDR3 is 15 residues. The DNA is not on file. The CDR3 is CASSLLGGGGDTQYF.

The J gene is TRBJ2-1, the V gene TRBV6-5; the TCRdb D gene call, TRBD1, has no DNA to confirm it. This CDR3 contains 14 residues. No DNA has been recorded. The germline CDR1 and CDR2 sequences are MNHEY and SVGAGI. The CDR3 region is CASNRMGQGYEQFF.

The rearrangement uses TRBV14 and TRBJ2-1; TCRdb indicates TRBD1, and absent DNA this call remains unverified. The CDR3 sequence is 13 residues long. No coding sequence is recorded. Germline CDR1 SGHDN, CDR2 FVKESK. The CDR3 sequence is CASSQGQYNEQFF.

V gene TRBV11-3 combines with J gene TRBJ2-3; TCRdb outputs TRBD1, but without DNA this stays unchecked. CDR1 is SGHNT, CDR2 YENEEA, per germline. This CDR3 has 15 residues. No DNA is recorded. The CDR3 protein is CASSLMSGATDTQYF.

The chain couples TRBV11-2 to TRBJ1-2; TCRdb designates TRBD1, a call that cannot be tested without DNA. The CDR3 sequence is 13 residues long. No DNA sequence is on record. Germline V lookup: CDR1 SGHAT, CDR2 FQNNGV. CDR3 amino acids: CASTRQGFDGYTF.

J is TRBJ2-5 and V is TRBV7-2; TCRdb calls TRBD1, which cannot be checked without DNA. Per germline, CDR1 SGHTA and CDR2 FQGNSA. CDR3 length equals 16 residues. The DNA is unrecorded. CDR3 region: CASSQTRTVSQETQYF.